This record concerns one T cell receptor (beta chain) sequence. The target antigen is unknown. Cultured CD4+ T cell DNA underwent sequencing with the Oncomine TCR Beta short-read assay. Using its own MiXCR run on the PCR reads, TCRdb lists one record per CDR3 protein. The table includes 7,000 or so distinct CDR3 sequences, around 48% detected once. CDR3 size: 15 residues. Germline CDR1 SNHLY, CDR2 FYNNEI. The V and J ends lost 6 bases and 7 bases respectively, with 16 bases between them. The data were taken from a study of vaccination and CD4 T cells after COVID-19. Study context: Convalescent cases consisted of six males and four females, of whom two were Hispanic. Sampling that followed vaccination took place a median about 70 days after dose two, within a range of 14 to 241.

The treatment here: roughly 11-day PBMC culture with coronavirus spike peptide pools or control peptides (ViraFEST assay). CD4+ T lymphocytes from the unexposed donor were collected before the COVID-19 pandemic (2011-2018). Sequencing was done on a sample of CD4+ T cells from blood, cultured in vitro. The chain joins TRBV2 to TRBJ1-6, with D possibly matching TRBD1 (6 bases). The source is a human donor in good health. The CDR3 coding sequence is TGTGCCAGCAGCTCGAGGACAGCTGGGAATTCACCCCTCCACTTT. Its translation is CASSSRTAGNSPLHF.